This record concerns one T cell receptor (beta chain) sequence. Its antigen remains unidentified. The V end lost 3 bases, the J end lost 0 bases, and 10 bases lay between the germline ends. CDR1 is SGHDT and CDR2 is YYEEEE in the germline V gene. This CDR3 region has 15 residues. The data were taken from a study of cytomegalovirus exposure and HLA in healthy donors. Study-level findings and limits: A later analysis, which compared TCR beta chains of equal frequency, found the HLA-associated ones more clonally expanded. Apparent HLA restriction characterized most CMV-associated TCR beta chains in a later analysis. Differences between HLA loci emerged in a later analysis of TCR association rates, with DRB1 most and HLA-C fewest.

Vbeta (60) and Jbeta (13) primers were used in the PCR. Libraries were prepared by immunoSEQ multiplex PCR; TCRdb keeps only in-frame clonotypes and omits some of them. This listing includes 40,000 or so clones. This clonotype was obtained from a male donor in good health and CMV-seronegative. Material for sequencing was PBMCs. V is TRBV5-6 and J is TRBJ1-3; D may be TRBD1 (6 bases). This CDR3 reads CASSWGTISGNTIYF. In DNA form, the CDR3 reads TGTGCCAGCAGCTGGGGGACAATCTCTGGAAACACCATATATTTT.